This T cell receptor beta chain derives from a study of blood T cell repertoires in COVID-19. The V and J ends lost 0 bases and 4 bases respectively, with 9 bases between them. The CDR3 consists of 15 residues. The V gene's germline CDR1 is LGHNA and CDR2 YNFKEQ. The table came from immunoSEQ multiplex PCR; TCRdb's copy has only in-frame clones and leaves some out. The sample gives hundreds of thousands of clones, 90% of which show up once; 1.5% to 2% is in the top ten. The specimen sequenced was PBMCs or T cells enriched from blood (not recorded which). The chain couples TRBV4-2 to TRBJ1-4; D uncertain. The clonotype was recovered from a young woman with acute COVID-19. The CDR3 spells CASSQDRQDNEKLFF. In DNA, the CDR3 is TGTGCCAGCAGCCAAGACAGGCAGGATAATGAAAAACTGTTTTTT.